In its sample, the clone carrying this TCR beta chain was seen a few times. The V gene lost 1 base and the J gene lost 0 bases, with 8 bases spanning the gap. The CDR3 is made up of 15 amino acids. Germline V lookup: CDR1 SGHKS, CDR2 YYEKEE (reference sequence). The Seattle patients, enrolled during active infection, were followed longitudinally. This entry belongs to a study of blood T cell repertoires in COVID-19. Study-level information: COVID-19 samples from acute and convalescent phases originated in the United States, Italy and Spain. Nucleic acid was either cDNA or gDNA, and it came from T cells, B-cell-depleted T cells, or PBMCs.

Per the study methods: Amplifying reference gene primers gave estimates of nucleated cell counts. The protocol was immunoSEQ multiplex PCR, while the TCRdb copy is restricted to in-frame clones and leaves out a portion. That table supplies the V and J calls and clone size; D and trimming were determined from the DNA. The sample has over 130,000 clones, 88% seen once. The source is a human donor with COVID-19, enrolled during active disease. The donor label of this sample is uncertain. V and J are TRBV5-5 and TRBJ1-3, with D maybe TRBD1 (5 bases). Sequencing was done on a sample of peripheral blood. The CDR3 nucleotides read TGTGCCAGCAGCTTGAGGGGATCCTCTGGAAACACCATATATTTT. It is translated as CASSLRGSSGNTIYF.